Included here is one T cell receptor (beta chain) sequence, with context. The sample comes from a study of blood T cell repertoires in COVID-19. Whole-study context: Samples came from the United States, Italy and Spain, spanning acute and convalescent COVID-19. The cDNA or gDNA used as material had been derived from T cells, B-cell-depleted T cells, or PBMCs.

In the source study's methods: Amplifying reference gene primers gave estimates of nucleated cell counts. Method: immunoSEQ multiplex PCR; TCRdb's copy keeps in-frame clones and lacks some. V and J calls and clone size follow that table, whereas D and trimming were derived from the DNA. The profile covers more than 250,000 clones, with over 75% appearing a single time and 8% to 9.5% taken by the ten largest. The receptor was derived from a human donor in a cohort sampled during active COVID-19. The specimen was peripheral blood.

The CDR3 nucleotides read TGCGCCAGCAGCTTGGGCAGCGTTAACTATGGCTACACCTTC. Protein product: CASSLGSVNYGYTF. The chain employs TRBV5-1 and TRBJ1-2, with D unresolved. This CDR3 has 14 amino acids. Germline V gene sequence: CDR1 SGHRS, CDR2 YFSETQ. V was trimmed by 0 bases and J by 1 base, leaving 7 bases between them.